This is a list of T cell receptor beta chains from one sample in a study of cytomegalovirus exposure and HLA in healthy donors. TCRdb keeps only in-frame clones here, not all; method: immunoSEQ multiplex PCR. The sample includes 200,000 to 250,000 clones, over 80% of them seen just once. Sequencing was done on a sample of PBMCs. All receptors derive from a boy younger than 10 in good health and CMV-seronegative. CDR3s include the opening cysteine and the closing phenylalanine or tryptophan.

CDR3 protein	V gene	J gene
CASSFARGLMNTEAFF	TRBV27	TRBJ1-1
CASSLVGGNLLNQPQHF	TRBV7-9	TRBJ1-5
CASTAGEDTQYF	TRBV2	TRBJ2-3
CASSERTGGYEQYF	TRBV2	TRBJ2-7
CASSYSLAGVDYGYTF	TRBV6-5	TRBJ1-2
CASSLGNSLAGGYEQYF	TRBV27	TRBJ2-7
CAWSAGQGTEAFF	TRBV30	TRBJ1-1
CASSEIQIGLNYGYTF	TRBV2	TRBJ1-2
CASSDRGAVSPLHF	TRBV6-1	TRBJ1-6
CASRDRGRSDTQYF	TRBV6-5	TRBJ2-3
CASTTTSTTGGLNYGYTF	TRBV27	TRBJ1-2
CASSEWANQPQHF	TRBV6-1	TRBJ1-5
CASSFSGTRADTQYF	TRBV9	TRBJ2-3
CASSHPGITDTQYF	TRBV4-1	TRBJ2-3
CASSPAEGSNQPQHF	TRBV7-6	TRBJ1-5
CASSEPLTGGPDTQYF	TRBV10-2	TRBJ2-3
CASSEYRHRDAGELFF	TRBV25-1	TRBJ2-2
CASSYGQSALGTEAFF	TRBV6-5	TRBJ1-1
CASSLAWTGVYTEAFF	TRBV5-1	TRBJ1-1
CASSYLGQGDNQPQHF	TRBV6-5	TRBJ1-5
CASSLAGVSAYNEQFF	TRBV19	TRBJ2-1
CASSVHGDRGTDTQYF	TRBV9	TRBJ2-3
CASSLEGVGGPYNEQFF	TRBV7-9	TRBJ2-1
CASSYLAADTQYF	TRBV14	TRBJ2-3
CASSSGAFNTQYF	TRBV13	TRBJ2-3
CASGRGQAQFYGYTF	TRBV7-9	TRBJ1-2
CASSLAGGPETQYF	TRBV27	TRBJ2-5
CASSQMTGGDYGYTF	TRBV4-1	TRBJ1-2
CSVLDSYEQYF	TRBV29-1	TRBJ2-7
CASSTGTTNYGYTF	TRBV6-1	TRBJ1-2
CASSRPTDRTYGYTF	TRBV4-2	TRBJ1-2
CASSEAGTRASQETQYF	TRBV6-1	TRBJ2-5
CASSVQGNEQFF	TRBV4-1	TRBJ2-1
CASSPQGAYGYTF	TRBV7-9	TRBJ1-2